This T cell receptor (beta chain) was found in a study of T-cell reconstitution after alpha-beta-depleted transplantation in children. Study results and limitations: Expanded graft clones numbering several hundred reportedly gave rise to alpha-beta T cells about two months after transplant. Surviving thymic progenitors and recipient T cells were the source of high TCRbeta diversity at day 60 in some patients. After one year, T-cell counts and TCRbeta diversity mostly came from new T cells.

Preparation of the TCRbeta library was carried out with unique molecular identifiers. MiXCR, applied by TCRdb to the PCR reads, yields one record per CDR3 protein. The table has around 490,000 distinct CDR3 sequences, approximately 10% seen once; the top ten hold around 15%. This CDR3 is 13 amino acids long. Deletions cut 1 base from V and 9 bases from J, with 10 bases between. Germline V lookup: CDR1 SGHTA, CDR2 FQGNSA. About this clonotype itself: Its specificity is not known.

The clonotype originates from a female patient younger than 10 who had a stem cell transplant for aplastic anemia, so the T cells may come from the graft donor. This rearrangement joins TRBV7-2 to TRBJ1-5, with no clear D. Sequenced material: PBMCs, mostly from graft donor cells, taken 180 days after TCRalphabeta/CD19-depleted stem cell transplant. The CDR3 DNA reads TGTGCCAGCAGCTTAGTTGGGGTTAGGCCCCAGCATTTT. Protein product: CASSLVGVRPQHF.